This T cell receptor beta chain was identified during a study of T cells in Graves' hyperthyroidism and ophthalmopathy. V lost 5 bases, J lost 10 bases, and 4 bases stayed unmatched. The CDR3 sequence is 12 residues long. From germline, CDR1 is SGHAT and CDR2 FQDESV (reference sequence). The TCR beta CDR3 regions underwent amplification using RNA transcripts as the source. When the TCR CDR3 underwent first-round RT-PCR, the HTBI primer set was used. In TCRdb, the multiplex PCR reads were re-called with MiXCR into one record per CDR3 protein. The table includes about 510,000 distinct CDR3 sequences, about 45% detected once.

This receptor was obtained from an adult woman with Graves' disease, either hyperthyroidism or ophthalmopathy (not recorded which). The chain uses TRBV11-1 and TRBJ2-1, with 8 bases matching TRBD2. The sample consisted of peripheral blood or thyroid tissue (not recorded which). In DNA, the CDR3 is TGTGCCAGCAGCCCCCCTAGCGGGGAGCAGTTCTTC. Its translation is CASSPPSGEQFF.